Following are 7 T cell receptor beta chains from one sample sequenced in a study of spatial heterogeneity in lung cancer. The time point here: sample taken at primary tumor resection. Unsorted whole RNA of tumor, nontumor lung or frozen PBMC was sequenced. TCRdb reprocessed the 5' RACE reads via MiXCR and lists one record per CDR3 protein. The profile shows 40,000 to 50,000 distinct CDR3 sequences, roughly 13% of them singletons. The specimen was PBMCs, collected at surgery. Receptors were obtained from a male donor with early-stage non-small cell lung cancer.

Ten or more counts support this clonotype. The rearrangement uses TRBV4-2 and TRBJ2-5; 7 bases fit TRBD2. Losses at the gene ends were 0 bases for V and 5 bases for J; bases not matched to a gene: 6. CDR3 size: 15 residues. The V gene's germline CDR1 is LGHNA and CDR2 YNFKEQ. CDR3 amino acids: CASSQEVREGETQYF. The CDR3 region has the DNA TGTGCCAGCAGCCAAGAAGTGAGGGAGGGGGAGACCCAGTACTTC.

This clonotype was picked up many times. V usage is TRBV7-3 and J usage is TRBJ2-2; TRBD2 matches at 9 bases. The CDR3 extends over 14 amino acids. The V and J ends lost 7 bases and 4 bases, in that order; junction bases with no gene match: 4. Per germline, CDR1 SGHTA and CDR2 FQGTGA. The CDR3 loop is CASTQLAGTGELFF. The CDR3 region has the DNA TGTGCCAGCACCCAACTAGCGGGCACCGGGGAGCTGTTTTTT.

The sample holds many counts of this clonotype. The V gene is TRBV7-9, the J gene TRBJ1-2; the D gene is possibly TRBD1 (5 bases). V lost 7 bases, J lost 4 bases, and 13 bases lay in between. CDR3 length: 13 amino acids. Germline loops: CDR1 SEHNR, CDR2 FQNEAQ (reference sequence). CDR3 in amino acids: CASTYTGGYGYTF. CDR3 coding DNA: TGTGCCAGCACCTATACCGGGGGCTATGGCTACACCTTC.

The J gene is TRBJ1-1, the V gene TRBV27, with 8 bases aligning to TRBD1. The CDR3 covers 14 residues. The J segment lost 1 base and the V segment lost 5 bases, leaving 3 bases of the junction unmatched. Germline V gives CDR1 MNHEY, CDR2 SMNVEV (reference sequence). CDR3 DNA sequence: TGTGCCAGCAGTGTTCAGGGGGCGAACACTGAAGCTTTCTTT. Encoded protein: CASSVQGANTEAFF.

The chain employs TRBV12-3 or TRBV12-4 and TRBJ2-1, with D tentatively TRBD2 (6 bases). The CDR3 covers 13 residues. Trimming cost V 2 bases and J 10 bases, with 12 bases left between them. The CDR3 coding sequence is TGTGCCAGCAGTTTAACACTAGCAAGCGAGCAGTTCTTC. Residues: CASSLTLASEQFF.

This clonotype was observed many times. The CDR3 region is CSAMGQGYTGELFF. CDR3 nucleotide sequence: TGCAGCGCCATGGGACAGGGATACACCGGGGAGCTGTTTTTT. V and J are TRBV29-1 and TRBJ2-2; 9 bases match TRBD1. CDR1 is SQVTM and CDR2 is ANQGSEA in the germline V gene. This CDR3 region has 14 residues. J was trimmed by 3 bases and V by 7 bases; bases with no gene match: 6.

This clonotype was seen a few times. The chain employs TRBV20-1 and TRBJ1-2; possibly TRBD1 for D (5 bases). Looked up from germline, CDR1 is DFQATT and CDR2 is SNEGSKA (reference sequence). V was trimmed by 4 bases and J by 3 bases, leaving 15 bases between them. The CDR3 runs to 14 residues. CDR3 in DNA: TGCAGTGCTAACGGGGCAGGGCCCCACTATGGCTACACCTTC. Its translation: CSANGAGPHYGYTF.